These T cell receptor beta chains were read from a single sample in a study of low-dose radiotherapy and immunotherapy resistance in tumors. A single record per CDR3 protein comes from TCRdb applying MiXCR to the reads. The sample shows some 71,000 distinct CDR3 sequences, 31% of them seen only once. The source was PBMCs, collected before treatment. The receptor source for this set is a female donor with ovarian cancer. Each CDR3 is given with its conserved first and last residue. Fields, in order: J gene, D gene, V gene, clone size, CDR3 protein, CDR3 DNA. D genes are given only for firm matches. The size of a clone is reported for some rows only, either as once, few or many, or as a class for expanded clones.

>TRBJ1-2|-|TRBV10-3|many
CATEFEGQPGANYGYTF
TGTGCCACCGAGTTCGAAGGGCAACCGGGGGCCAACTATGGCTACACCTTC
>TRBJ2-3|-|TRBV28|medium-sized
CASSQRQPDTDTQYF
TGTGCCAGCAGTCAGCGACAGCCAGACACAGATACGCAGTATTTT
>TRBJ2-1|TRBD2|TRBV29-1|-
CSVDPSGGGPGNEQFF
TGCAGCGTTGACCCGAGTGGGGGAGGGCCGGGGAATGAGCAGTTCTTC
>TRBJ2-5|TRBD2|TRBV7-2|-
CASSLNIAGGETQYF
TGTGCCAGCAGTTTAAATATAGCGGGAGGGGAGACCCAGTACTTC
>TRBJ2-7|TRBD1|TRBV28|many
CASSLPGTESYEQYF
TGTGCCAGCAGTTTACCCGGGACAGAAAGCTACGAGCAGTACTTC
>TRBJ1-1|-|TRBV2|-
CASSREPGVNTEAFF
TGTGCCAGCAGCAGGGAGCCCGGGGTGAACACTGAAGCTTTCTTT
>TRBJ2-1|-|TRBV5-1|few
CASSLVKPAALGNEQFF
TGCGCCAGCAGCTTGGTCAAACCCGCGGCCCTAGGAAATGAGCAGTTCTTC
>TRBJ1-4|-|TRBV28|many
CASSSPRRGSEKLFF
TGTGCCAGCAGTTCCCCGCGAAGGGGTTCTGAAAAACTGTTTTTT
>TRBJ2-3|-|TRBV6-2/TRBV6-3|many
CASSRPDTQYF
TGTGCCAGCAGTCGACCAGATACGCAGTATTTT
>TRBJ2-1|-|TRBV28|-
CASTPGGRIYNEQFF
TGTGCCAGCACCCCCGGGGGAAGGATCTACAATGAGCAGTTCTTC
>TRBJ2-1|-|TRBV15|many
CATSSRDTSSYNEQFF
TGTGCCACCAGCAGTCGGGACACTAGCTCCTACAATGAGCAGTTCTTC
>TRBJ2-1|TRBD2|TRBV5-1|many
CASSMGGSTEQFF
TGCGCCAGCAGCATGGGAGGGAGTACTGAGCAGTTCTTC
>TRBJ2-7|TRBD1|TRBV28|many
CASSRRGYEQYF
TGTGCCAGCAGTCGCAGGGGGTACGAGCAGTACTTC
>TRBJ2-5|TRBD2|TRBV2|-
CASTGLIMETQYF
TGCGCCAGCACGGGACTAATAATGGAGACCCAGTACTTC
>TRBJ1-5|-|TRBV7-8|many
CASSLDSPGDRYQPQHF
TGTGCCAGCAGCTTAGATTCTCCAGGGGATAGGTATCAGCCCCAGCATTTT
>TRBJ1-2|-|TRBV12-3/TRBV12-4|many
CAVREPTNYGYTF
TGTGCCGTACGTGAACCCACAAACTATGGCTACACCTTC
>TRBJ2-7|-|TRBV28|-
CASSTAGYEQYF
TGTGCCAGCAGTACTGCTGGCTACGAGCAGTACTTC
>TRBJ1-4|-|TRBV20-1|-
CSARDVVAAEKLFF
TGCAGTGCTAGAGACGTCGTGGCAGCCGAAAAACTGTTTTTT
>TRBJ2-7|-|TRBV4-2|-
CASSLKEGEQYF
TGTGCCAGCAGCCTGAAGGAGGGCGAGCAGTACTTC
>TRBJ2-7|-|TRBV28|-
CASSFVSPPEQYF
TGTGCCAGCAGTTTCGTATCCCCCCCCGAGCAGTACTTC
>TRBJ1-1|TRBD1|TRBV27|-
CASSSPGQGVLEAFF
TGTGCCAGCAGTTCCCCGGGACAGGGGGTCCTTGAAGCTTTCTTT
>TRBJ2-1|-|TRBV12-3/TRBV12-4|-
CASSFRGYNEQFF
TGTGCCAGCAGTTTTCGGGGCTACAATGAGCAGTTCTTC
>TRBJ2-1|-|TRBV20-1|-
CSAPRAGRDNEQFF
TGCAGTGCTCCTAGGGCGGGAAGGGACAATGAGCAGTTCTTC
>TRBJ2-1|-|TRBV11-1|many
CASVQSGEQFF
TGTGCCAGCGTCCAAAGCGGTGAGCAGTTCTTC
>TRBJ2-7|-|TRBV7-9|many
CASSLVAQGYEQYF
TGTGCCAGCAGCTTAGTCGCTCAGGGCTACGAGCAGTACTTC
>TRBJ2-7|-|TRBV7-9|-
CASSWGGEQYF
TGTGCCAGCAGCTGGGGCGGCGAGCAGTACTTC
>TRBJ2-7|TRBD2|TRBV11-2|many
CASSLVAGGAGYEQYF
TGTGCCAGCAGCTTAGTGGCGGGGGGCGCAGGGTACGAGCAGTACTTC
>TRBJ2-7|TRBD2|TRBV6-2/TRBV6-3|many
CASSPGVAGGEQYF
TGTGCCAGCAGCCCCGGGGTAGCGGGGGGCGAGCAGTACTTC
>TRBJ2-5|-|TRBV11-2|many
CASSLNSGARETQYF
TGTGCCAGCAGCTTAAACTCGGGGGCTCGAGAGACCCAGTACTTC
>TRBJ1-1|TRBD1|TRBV28|medium-sized
CASSAWTGGARAEAFF
TGTGCCAGCAGTGCCTGGACAGGGGGCGCGAGGGCTGAAGCTTTCTTT
>TRBJ2-6|-|TRBV5-6|few
CASSFRVPGANVLTF
TGTGCCAGCAGCTTCAGGGTCCCTGGGGCCAACGTCCTGACTTTC
>TRBJ1-1|-|TRBV6-2/TRBV6-3|once
CASSRGATEAFF
TGTGCCAGCAGTCGGGGTGCCACTGAAGCTTTCTTT
>TRBJ2-1|-|TRBV5-4|many
CASSLAGVSEQFF
TGTGCCAGCAGCTTGGCCGGAGTGTCCGAGCAGTTCTTC
>TRBJ2-1|-|TRBV29-1|-
CSVERRWGDTEQFF
TGCAGCGTTGAACGGAGGTGGGGGGACACTGAGCAGTTCTTC
>TRBJ2-7|TRBD1|TRBV7-9|many
CASSSRDSPTYEQYF
TGTGCCAGCAGCAGCCGGGACAGCCCGACCTACGAGCAGTACTTC
>TRBJ2-1|-|TRBV6-2/TRBV6-3|many
CASSYISQGPYNEQFF
TGTGCCAGCAGTTACATTAGTCAGGGGCCCTACAATGAGCAGTTCTTC